This TCR beta chain was identified in a study of T cell repertoires in ileal Crohn's disease (dated by TCRdb to 2018 to 2020). Study-level background: Median disease duration was approximately 8 years, and 35% to 40% of patients were identified as active smokers at the time of surgery. TCR repertoire analysis was performed in around 60 Crohn's disease patients drawn from a prospective multicentre cohort. Every patient underwent surgery because of a complication, which was stricturing disease in about 61% and penetrating disease in around 39%. The study sequenced about 150 mucosal samples from around 57 patients, taken at several locations on the surgical specimen and at postoperative endoscopy. Roughly half of the patients were given postoperative therapy, with around eleven receiving thiopurines and about 19 receiving anti-TNF agents. Endoscopic postoperative recurrence was defined by a Rutgeerts score above i0. The study was conducted in parallel with a multicentre cohort that was designed to identify predictors of early endoscopic recurrence following ileocolonic resection.

Clipping removes 4 bases from V and 9 bases from J, with 8 as the unmatched junction base count. CDR3 length: 15 amino acids, cysteine to phenylalanine. Solely the CDR3 DNA is kept, with 45 bases framed from the first base. CDR1 and CDR2 were assigned from the germline V gene as SGDLS and YYNGEE. Study-wide findings and limitations: Only a subgroup of patients, of unstated size, had mucosal CD4 and CD8 T cells sorted and sequenced. Sorted CD8 T cells carried more high-frequency clones than CD4 T cells, suggesting mucosal expansions were mainly CD8. A significantly higher proportion of clonal expansions was observed in active smokers at surgery than in non-smokers (approximately 26% vs 20%, p=0.02). Endoscopic recurrence was found to be associated with higher high-frequency clone percentages at surgery, and recurrence was observed in all patients with clonality above 26.8% (18/57).

As regards this clone: Its cognate antigen has yet to be identified. No quality values exist for individual bases; no much larger clone is one base distant.

Adults with ileal or ileocolonic Crohn's disease and an indication for ileocolonic resection were eligible for inclusion. Before DNA extraction, whole ileal mucosal biopsies were kept frozen at -80 degrees C. A TRizol-based method was used to extract genomic DNA from the frozen whole biopsies, and the DNA was quantified with a NanoDrop 2000 spectrophotometer. Five hundred nanograms of biopsy DNA per sample were submitted for commercial TCRB immunosequencing. CDR3 regions were amplified from genomic DNA by Adaptive Biotechnology using a two-step, amplification bias-controlled multiplex PCR. In the first PCR, primers covered every V and J gene segment, and in the second PCR, barcodes and Illumina adapters were added. CDR3 libraries were sequenced using an Illumina instrument. Per the authors' processing: The analysis drew on both the pipelines supplied by the vendor and custom analysis of the raw data in R/Bioconductor running R version 3.3.0. Clonality, which ranges from 0 to 1, was calculated as the inverse of the normalised Shannon entropy across all productive clones. High-frequency clones were defined as the repertoire share of the top 100 clones, retaining only clones passing a 95% confidence test. The Simpson index measured repertoire diversity, and the Morisita-Horn index measured overlap between samples. TCRdb carries this immuneACCESS record with in-frame sequences only. Its versions omit some clonotypes, under half of them owing to an unresolved V gene in the studies checked, with the rest unexplained. The DNA was the basis for D and trimming; V, J and clone size are from that table. The sample table contains some 30,000 clones; only one count was recorded for roughly 81% of them. Roughly 5.4% of the sample comes from the top ten.

The sequence was obtained from an adult with Crohn's disease. Sequenced: ileal tissue. The chain couples TRBV9 to TRBJ2-3, and 13 junction bases match TRBD2. CDR3 region: CASSPPGTSGITQYF. In nucleotide form, the sequence is TGTGCCAGCAGCCCCCCCGGGACTAGCGGGATAACGCAGTATTTT.